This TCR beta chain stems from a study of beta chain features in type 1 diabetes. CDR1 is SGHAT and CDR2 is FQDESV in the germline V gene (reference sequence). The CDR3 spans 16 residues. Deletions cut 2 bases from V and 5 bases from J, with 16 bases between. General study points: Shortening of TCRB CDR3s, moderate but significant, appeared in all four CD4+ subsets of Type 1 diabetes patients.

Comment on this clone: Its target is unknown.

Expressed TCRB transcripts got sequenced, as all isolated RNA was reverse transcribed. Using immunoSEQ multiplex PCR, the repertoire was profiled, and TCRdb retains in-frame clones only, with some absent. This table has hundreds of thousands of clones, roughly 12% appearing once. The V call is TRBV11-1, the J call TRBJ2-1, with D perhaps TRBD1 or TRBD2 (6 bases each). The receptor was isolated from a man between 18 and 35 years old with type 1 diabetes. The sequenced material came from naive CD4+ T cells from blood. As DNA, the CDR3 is TGTGCCAGCAGCTTACCATGGGGGGCCTCTGACAATGAGCAGTTCTTC. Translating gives CASSLPWGASDNEQFF.